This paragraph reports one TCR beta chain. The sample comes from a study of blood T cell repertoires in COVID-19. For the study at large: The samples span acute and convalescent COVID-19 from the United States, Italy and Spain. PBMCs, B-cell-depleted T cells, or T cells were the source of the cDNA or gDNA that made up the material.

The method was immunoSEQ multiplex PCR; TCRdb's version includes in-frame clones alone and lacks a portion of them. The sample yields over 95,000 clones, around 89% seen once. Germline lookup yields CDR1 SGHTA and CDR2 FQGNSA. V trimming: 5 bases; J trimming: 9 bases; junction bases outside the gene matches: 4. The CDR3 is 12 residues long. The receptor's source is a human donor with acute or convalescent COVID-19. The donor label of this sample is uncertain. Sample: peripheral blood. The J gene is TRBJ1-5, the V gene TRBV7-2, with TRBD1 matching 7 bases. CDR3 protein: CASSHGDRPQHF. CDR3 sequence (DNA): TGTGCCAGCAGCCACGGGGACAGGCCCCAGCATTTT.